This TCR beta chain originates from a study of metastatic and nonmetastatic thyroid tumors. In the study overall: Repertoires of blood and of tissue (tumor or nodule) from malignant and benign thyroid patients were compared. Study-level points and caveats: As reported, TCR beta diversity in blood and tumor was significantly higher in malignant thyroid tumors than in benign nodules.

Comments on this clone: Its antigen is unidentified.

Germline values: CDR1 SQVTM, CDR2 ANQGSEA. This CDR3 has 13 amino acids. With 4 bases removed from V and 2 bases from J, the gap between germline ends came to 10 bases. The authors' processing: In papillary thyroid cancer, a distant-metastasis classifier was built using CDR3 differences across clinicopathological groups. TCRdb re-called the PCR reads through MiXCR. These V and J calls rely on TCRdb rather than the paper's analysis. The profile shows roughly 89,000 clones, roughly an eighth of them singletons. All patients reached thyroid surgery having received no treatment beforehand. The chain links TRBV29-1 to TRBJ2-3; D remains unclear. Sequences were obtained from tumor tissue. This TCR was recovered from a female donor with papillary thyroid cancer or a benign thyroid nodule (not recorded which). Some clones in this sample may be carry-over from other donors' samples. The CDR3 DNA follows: TGCAGCGTTGTGGCGCCAGACACAGATACGCAGTATTTT. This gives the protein CSVVAPDTDTQYF.